This T cell receptor beta chain was recovered during a study of OX40 agonist ivuxolimab in advanced cancers. Study-level findings and limits: Some nonresponders likewise displayed low normalized T-cell clonal expansion.

The CDR3 is 16 residues long. From germline, CDR1 is GTSNPN and CDR2 SVGIG (reference sequence). The ends were cut back, 3 bases at V and 0 bases at J, with 17 bases in the middle. Note on this clone: Its matching antigen is unknown.

Sequencing used immunoSEQ multiplex PCR; TCRdb keeps in-frame clones, though not all of them. The sample lists 50,000 to 75,000 clones, about 83% occurring once. The sample was CD4+ or CD8+ T cells sorted from blood, taken in a trial of the OX40 agonist ivuxolimab. J is TRBJ2-5 and V is TRBV30, with D perhaps matching TRBD2 (6 bases). This receptor was taken from an adult with an advanced solid tumor such as melanoma, head and neck, liver or kidney cancer. The CDR3 sequence: CAWSDTGTAYQETQYF. For the CDR3, the DNA is TGTGCCTGGAGCGACACCGGGACTGCGTACCAAGAGACCCAGTACTTC.